The next 17 T cell receptor beta chains were all read from a single sample in a study of tumor and adjacent non-tumor tissue in lung cancer. A modified ARM-PCR protocol with three rounds of nested PCR amplified TCRbeta. TCRdb analysed the multiplex PCR reads with MiXCR anew, one entry per CDR3 protein. The data hold under 140,000 distinct CDR3 sequences, with over 70% observed a single time. RNA was extracted from bulk tissue without any cell sorting. The specimen sequenced was lung tumor tissue. The receptors here all came from a man in his 70s with non-small cell lung cancer.

In the case of this clonotype: The CDR3 does not close with the conserved phenylalanine or tryptophan, likely indicating a read error. This sequence joins TRBV6-5 and TRBJ2-4, with a possible D match to TRBD2 (6 bases). Trimming cost V 0 bases and J 6 bases, with 27 bases left between them. Germline V gene data show CDR1 as MNHEY and CDR2 as SVGAGI. The CDR3 length is 20 residues. CDR3 amino acids: CASSYSSPSDSRLGINIQYL. For the CDR3, the DNA is TGTGCCAGCAGTTACTCCTCCCCCTCCGACTCGCGACTAGGCATAAACATTCAGTACCTC.

Note on this clonotype: An end of the junction differs from the germline gene, which may be a read error. V gene TRBV11-2 combines with J gene TRBJ2-2; D is tentatively TRBD1 or TRBD2 (6 bases each). Germline CDR1 SGHAT, CDR2 FQNNGV. CDR3 length equals 14 residues. As DNA, the CDR3 is TGTCCCAGCAGCCTGGACAGTCAGTCCCGGGAGCTATTTTTT. Protein product: CPSSLDSQSRELFF.

This chain connects TRBV11-3 to TRBJ2-7; tentatively, D is TRBD1 (6 bases). The germline gives CDR1 SGHNT, CDR2 YENEEA. The CDR3 contains 13 residues. Trimming removed 5 bases from V and 2 bases from J, with 10 bases in between. The CDR3 protein is CASSMTGPYEQYF. The CDR3 coding sequence is TGTGCCAGCAGCATGACAGGACCCTACGAGCAGTACTTC.

This clonotype was counted ten times or more. The chain couples TRBV29-1 to TRBJ1-2; 9 positions match TRBD1. CDR3 length: 14 amino acids. CDR1 SQVTM and CDR2 ANQGSEA come from the germline V gene. After removal of 7 bases from V and 9 bases from J, the junction contained 15 bases not matched to a gene. CDR3 in amino acids: CSGGVEGTGSSYTF. CDR3 DNA sequence: TGCAGCGGGGGAGTGGAGGGGACAGGGAGTAGCTACACCTTC.

This clonotype was detected many times. This chain uses TRBV24-1 with TRBJ2-3; the match to TRBD2 covers 8 bases. CDR1 is KGHDR, CDR2 SFDVKD, per germline. V lost 9 bases and J lost 4; bases outside the gene matches: 5. The CDR3 has 13 residues. CDR3 sequence reads: CATAREGADTQYF. DNA of the CDR3: TGTGCCACCGCTCGGGAGGGGGCAGATACGCAGTATTTT.

This rearrangement joins TRBV28 to TRBJ1-5, with 7 bases matching TRBD1. Germline V gene sequence: CDR1 MDHEN, CDR2 SYDVKM. CDR3 size: 14 residues. The J segment lost 6 bases and the V segment lost 9 bases, leaving 11 bases of the junction unmatched. CDR3 bases: TGTGCCAGTAAACGAGGGGGCCTGTGTCAGCCCCAGCATTTT. Protein product: CASKRGGLCQPQHF.

As concerns this clonotype: The germline gene is not matched at one end of the junction; a read error may be the cause. This rearrangement joins TRBV6-1 to TRBJ1-4, with D unclear. CDR3 length equals 13 residues. Germline CDR1 and CDR2: MNHNS and SASEGT. In DNA form, the CDR3 reads TGTGCCAGCAGTAGAGCTCATAATGAAAAACTGCTTTTT. Amino acid sequence: CASSRAHNEKLLF.

The chain couples TRBV28 to TRBJ1-1, with no clear D. With 11 bases removed from V and 1 base from J, the gap between germline ends came to 8 bases. CDR1 and CDR2 (germline): MDHEN, SYDVKM. The CDR3 extends over 11 amino acids. CDR3 coding DNA: TGTGCCTGCATATGGAACACTGAAGCTTTCTTT. Residues: CACIWNTEAFF.

With respect to this clonotype: Its ends do not fully match the called genes, so a read error is possible. V gene TRBV28 combines with J gene TRBJ2-1, with TRBD2 as a possible D gene (5 bases). The CDR3 has 16 residues. Germline loops: CDR1 MDHEN, CDR2 SYDVKM. The CDR3 sequence is CANSLRVFGKYNEQFF. CDR3 DNA sequence: TGTGCCAACAGTTTGCGGGTTTTTGGGAAGTACAATGAGCAGTTCTTC.

A note on this clonotype: The junction and the germline gene differ at one end; a read error may be behind it. The chain is built from TRBV14 and TRBJ2-2, with 10 bases aligning to TRBD2. Germline V lookup: CDR1 SGHDN, CDR2 FVKESK. CDR3 length: 16 residues. This CDR3 is CASSQPGLANIGELSF. The CDR3, as DNA: TGTGCCAGCAGCCAGCCGGGACTAGCGAACATCGGGGAGCTGTCTTTT.

Relative to its sample, this clonotype is medium-sized. This sequence joins TRBV6-2 or TRBV6-3 and TRBJ1-1, with TRBD1 as a possible D gene (6 bases). V lost 6 bases and J 1 base, leaving 6 bases between the germline ends. CDR1 and CDR2 (germline): MNHEY, SVGEGT. The CDR3 runs to 12 residues. CDR3 in DNA: TGTGCCAGCAGGGACAGGAACACTGAAGCTTTCTTT. Protein product: CASRDRNTEAFF.

On this clonotype: This could be a read error, since a much larger clone is one nucleotide away. The chain joins TRBV28 to TRBJ2-7; 7 bases match TRBD1. The CDR3 length is 15 residues. The germline CDR1 and CDR2 sequences are MDHEN and SYDVKM. CDR3 in DNA: TGTGCCCGCAGTTTCTCACAGGGGACCCCCTACGAGCAGTACTTC. This translates into CARSFSQGTPYEQYF.

In the case of this clonotype: A read error may be the cause here, since a much bigger clone is one base away. The chain employs TRBV7-8 and TRBJ2-2, with D unresolved. Germline CDR1 SGHVS, CDR2 FQNEAQ. The CDR3 runs 16 residues. V lost 2 bases to trimming and J lost 0 bases, with 10 bases between them. The CDR3 region is CASSLTIVANTGELFF. The CDR3 DNA reads TGTGCCAGCAGCTTAACCATTGTCGCGAACACCGGGGAGCTGTTTTTT. Filled out from reference TRBV7-8 and TRBJ2-2, the complete variable domain reads GAGVSQSPRYKVAKRGQDVALRCDPISGHVSLFWYQQALGQGPEFLTYFQNEAQLDKSGLPSDRFFAERPEGSVSTLKIQRTQQEDSAVYLCASSLTIVANTGELFFGEGSRLTVL.

A word on this clonotype: The CDR3 does not close with the conserved phenylalanine or tryptophan, likely indicating a read error. The chain uses TRBV10-2 and TRBJ2-3; D tentatively fits TRBD1 or TRBD2 (6 bases each). This CDR3 region has 14 residues. The germline V gene encodes CDR1 WSHSY and CDR2 SAAADI. DNA for the CDR3: TGCGCCAGCAGTGAACGGGGGCGCACAGATACACAGTATTAT. This sequence encodes CASSERGRTDTQYY.

This clonotype occurred once. V gene TRBV20-1 combines with J gene TRBJ1-1, with TRBD1 as a possible D gene (6 bases). Germline CDR1 reads DFQATT; CDR2 reads SNEGSKA (reference sequence). The CDR3 is 16 residues long. With 0 bases removed from V and 5 bases from J, the gap between germline ends came to 19 bases. The DNA for the CDR3 is TGCAGTGCTAGAGATTCGGATTGGGGGCAAGGGACTGAAGCTTTCTTT. It yields the protein CSARDSDWGQGTEAFF.

The gene calls are TRBV11-2 and TRBJ2-3; perhaps TRBD2 as D (6 bases). The CDR3 is 13 amino acids. The V gene lost 1 base and the J gene lost 15 bases, with 17 bases spanning the gap. The germline V gene encodes CDR1 SGHAT and CDR2 FQNNGV. CDR3 sequence reads: CASSLVLADTYYF. The CDR3 DNA reads as TGTGCCAGCAGCTTAGTACTAGCAGATACGTACTATTTT.

A word on this clonotype: This sequence may be a read error, since a much larger clone differs from it by one base. This chain uses TRBV2 with TRBJ1-4, with 7 bases matching TRBD1. The CDR3 consists of 11 residues. Germline CDR1 reads SNHLY; CDR2 reads FYNNEI. For the CDR3, the DNA is TGCGCCGGGACAGTAAACGAAAAACTGTTTTTT. Protein: CAGTVNEKLFF. Full variable domain (rest looked up from reference TRBV2 and TRBJ1-4): EPEVTQTPSHQVTQMGQEVILRCVPISNHLYFYWYRQILGQKVEFLVSFYNNEISEKSEIFDDQFSVERPDGSNFTLKIRSTKLEDSAMYFCAGTVNEKLFFGSGTQLSVL.